This T cell receptor (beta chain) stems from a study of T cell changes during pregnancy in multiple sclerosis. TCRdb's table, derived via immunoSEQ multiplex PCR, lists solely in-frame clones and lacks some. The data contain about 22,000 clones, more than 75% of them singletons. The receptor's source is a female donor with multiple sclerosis, enrolled in a pregnancy study. The source material was CD8+ T cells from peripheral blood mononuclear cells, sampled before pregnancy.

The CDR3 region has the DNA TGCGCCAGTTGGAACAGGGGAGTGAACACTGAAGCTTTCTTT. Residues: CASWNRGVNTEAFF. The chain uses TRBV5-1 and TRBJ1-1; 7 positions agree with TRBD1. The CDR3 totals 14 residues. Germline V gene sequence: CDR1 SGHRS, CDR2 YFSETQ. J gave up 0 bases and V 8 bases, and 7 bases lay outside the gene matches.